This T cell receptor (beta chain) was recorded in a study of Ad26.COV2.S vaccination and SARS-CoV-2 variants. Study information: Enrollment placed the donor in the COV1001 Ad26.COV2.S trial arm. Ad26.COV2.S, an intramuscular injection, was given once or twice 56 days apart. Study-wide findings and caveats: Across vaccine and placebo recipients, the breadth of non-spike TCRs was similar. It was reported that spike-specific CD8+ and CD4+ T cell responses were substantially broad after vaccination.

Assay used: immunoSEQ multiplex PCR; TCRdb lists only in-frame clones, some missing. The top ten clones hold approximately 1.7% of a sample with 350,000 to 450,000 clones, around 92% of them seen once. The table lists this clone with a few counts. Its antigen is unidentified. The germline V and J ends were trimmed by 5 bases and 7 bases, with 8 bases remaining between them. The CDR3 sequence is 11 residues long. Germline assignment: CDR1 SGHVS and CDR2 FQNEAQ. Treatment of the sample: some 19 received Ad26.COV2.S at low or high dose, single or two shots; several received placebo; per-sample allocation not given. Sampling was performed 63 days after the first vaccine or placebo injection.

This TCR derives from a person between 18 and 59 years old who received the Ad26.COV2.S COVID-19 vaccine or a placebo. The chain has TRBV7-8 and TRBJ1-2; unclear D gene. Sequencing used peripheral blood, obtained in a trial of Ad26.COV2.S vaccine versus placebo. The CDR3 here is CASSPGRGYTF. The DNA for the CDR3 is TGTGCCAGCAGCCCAGGTCGTGGCTACACCTTC.